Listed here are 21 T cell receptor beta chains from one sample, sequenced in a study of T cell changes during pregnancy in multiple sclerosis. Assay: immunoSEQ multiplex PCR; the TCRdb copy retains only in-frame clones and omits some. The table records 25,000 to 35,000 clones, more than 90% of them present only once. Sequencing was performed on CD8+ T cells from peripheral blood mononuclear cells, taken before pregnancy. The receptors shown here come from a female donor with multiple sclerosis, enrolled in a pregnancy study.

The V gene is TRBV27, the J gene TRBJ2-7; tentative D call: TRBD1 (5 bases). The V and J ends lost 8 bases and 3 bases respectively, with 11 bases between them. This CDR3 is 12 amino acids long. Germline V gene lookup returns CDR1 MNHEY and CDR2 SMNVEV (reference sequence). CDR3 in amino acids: CASGWGNYEQYF. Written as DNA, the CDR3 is TGTGCCAGCGGGTGGGGCAACTACGAGCAGTACTTC.

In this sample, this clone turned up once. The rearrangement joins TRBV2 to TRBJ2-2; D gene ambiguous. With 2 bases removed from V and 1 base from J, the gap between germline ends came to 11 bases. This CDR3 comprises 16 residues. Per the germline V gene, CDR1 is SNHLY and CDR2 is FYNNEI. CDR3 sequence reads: CASSEFGSGNTGELFF. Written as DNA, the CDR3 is TGTGCCAGCAGTGAATTCGGCTCGGGGAACACCGGGGAGCTGTTTTTT.

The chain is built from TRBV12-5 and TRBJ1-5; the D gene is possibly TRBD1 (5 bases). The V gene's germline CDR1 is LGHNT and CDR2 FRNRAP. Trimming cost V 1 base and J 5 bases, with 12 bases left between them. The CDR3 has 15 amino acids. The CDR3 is CASGLGVRGYQPQHF. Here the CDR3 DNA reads TGTGCTAGTGGTTTGGGGGTAAGGGGTTATCAGCCCCAGCATTTT.

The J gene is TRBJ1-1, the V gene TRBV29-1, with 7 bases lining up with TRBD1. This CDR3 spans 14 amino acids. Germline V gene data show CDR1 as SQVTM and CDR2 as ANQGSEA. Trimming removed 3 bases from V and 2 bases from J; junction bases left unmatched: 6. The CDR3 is CSVDPGGHNTEAFF. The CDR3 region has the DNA TGCAGCGTTGACCCAGGGGGTCACAACACTGAAGCTTTCTTT.

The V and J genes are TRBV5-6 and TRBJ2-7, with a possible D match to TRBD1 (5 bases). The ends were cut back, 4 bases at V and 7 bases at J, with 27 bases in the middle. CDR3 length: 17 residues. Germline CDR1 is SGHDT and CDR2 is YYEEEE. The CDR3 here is CASSPHRKGATFREQYF. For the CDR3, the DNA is TGTGCCAGCAGCCCCCACCGAAAAGGGGCTACCTTTCGTGAGCAGTACTTC.

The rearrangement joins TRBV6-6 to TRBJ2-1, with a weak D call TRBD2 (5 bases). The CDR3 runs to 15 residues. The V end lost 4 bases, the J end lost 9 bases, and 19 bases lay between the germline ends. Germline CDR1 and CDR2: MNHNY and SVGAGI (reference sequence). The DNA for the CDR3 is TGTGCCAGCAGTTCCCGGGATTTCTCTAACGGTGAGCAGTTCTTC. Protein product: CASSSRDFSNGEQFF.

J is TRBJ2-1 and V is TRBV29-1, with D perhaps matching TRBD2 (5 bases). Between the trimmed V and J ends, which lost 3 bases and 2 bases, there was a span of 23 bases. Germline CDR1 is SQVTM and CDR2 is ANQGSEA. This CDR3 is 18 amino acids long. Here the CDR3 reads CSVEDTGEDKSTYNEQFF. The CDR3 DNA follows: TGCAGCGTTGAGGATACCGGGGAAGACAAATCGACCTACAATGAGCAGTTCTTC.

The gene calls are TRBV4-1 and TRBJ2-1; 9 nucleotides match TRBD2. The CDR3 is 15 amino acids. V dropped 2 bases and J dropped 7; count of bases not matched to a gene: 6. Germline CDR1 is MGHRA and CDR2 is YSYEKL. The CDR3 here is CASSQLTSGLNEQFF. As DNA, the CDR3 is TGCGCCAGCAGCCAATTAACTAGCGGGCTAAATGAGCAGTTCTTC.

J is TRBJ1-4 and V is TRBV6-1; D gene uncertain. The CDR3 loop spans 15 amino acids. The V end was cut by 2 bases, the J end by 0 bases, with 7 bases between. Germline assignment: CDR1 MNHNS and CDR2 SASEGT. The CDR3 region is CASSELTTTNEKLFF. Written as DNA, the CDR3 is TGTGCCAGCAGTGAATTAACAACAACTAATGAAAAACTGTTTTTT.

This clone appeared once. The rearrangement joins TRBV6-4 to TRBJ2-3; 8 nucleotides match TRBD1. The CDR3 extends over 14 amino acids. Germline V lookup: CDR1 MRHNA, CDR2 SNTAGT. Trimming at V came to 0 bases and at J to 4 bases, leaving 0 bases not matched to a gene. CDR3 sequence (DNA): TGTGCCAGCAGTGACTCGACAGGGGCAGATACGCAGTATTTT. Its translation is CASSDSTGADTQYF.

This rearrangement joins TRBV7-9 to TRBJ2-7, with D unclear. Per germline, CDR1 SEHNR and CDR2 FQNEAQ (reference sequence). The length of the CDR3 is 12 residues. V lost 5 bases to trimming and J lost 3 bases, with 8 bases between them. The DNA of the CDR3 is TGTGCCAGCAGCCCACACGACTACGAGCAGTACTTC. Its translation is CASSPHDYEQYF. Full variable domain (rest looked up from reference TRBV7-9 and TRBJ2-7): DTGVSQNPRHKITKRGQNVTFRCDPISEHNRLYWYRQTLGQGPEFLTYFQNEAQLEKSRLLSDRFSAERPKGSFSTLEIQRTEQGDSAMYLCASSPHDYEQYFGPGTRLTVT.

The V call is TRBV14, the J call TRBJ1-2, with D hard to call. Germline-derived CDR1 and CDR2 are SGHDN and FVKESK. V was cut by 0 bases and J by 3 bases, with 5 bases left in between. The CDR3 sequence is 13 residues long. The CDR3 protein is CASSQDRDYGYTF. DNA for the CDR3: TGTGCCAGCAGCCAAGATCGGGACTATGGCTACACCTTC. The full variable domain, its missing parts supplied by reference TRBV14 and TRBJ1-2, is EAGVTQFPSHSVIEKGQTVTLRCDPISGHDNLYWYRRVMGKEIKFLLHFVKESKQDESGMPNNRFLAERTGGTYSTLKVQPAELEDSGVYFCASSQDRDYGYTFGSGTRLTVV.

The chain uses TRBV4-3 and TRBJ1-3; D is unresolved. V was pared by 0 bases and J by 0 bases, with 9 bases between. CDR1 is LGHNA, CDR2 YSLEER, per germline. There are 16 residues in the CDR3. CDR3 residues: CASSQDRRISGNTIYF. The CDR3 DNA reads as TGCGCCAGCAGCCAAGATAGGAGGATCTCTGGAAACACCATATATTTT.

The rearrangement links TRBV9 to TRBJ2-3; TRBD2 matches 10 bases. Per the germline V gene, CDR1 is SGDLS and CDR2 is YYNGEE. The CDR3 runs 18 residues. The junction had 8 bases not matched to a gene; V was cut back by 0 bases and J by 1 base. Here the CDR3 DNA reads TGTGCCAGCAGCGTAGCCTCTATCCTAGCGGGGGGCACAGATACGCAGTATTTT. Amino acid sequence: CASSVASILAGGTDTQYF.

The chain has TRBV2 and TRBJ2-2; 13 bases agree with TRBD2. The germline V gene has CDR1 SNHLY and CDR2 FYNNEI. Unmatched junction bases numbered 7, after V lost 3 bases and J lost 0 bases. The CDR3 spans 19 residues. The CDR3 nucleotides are TGTGCCAGCAGTGATTTGGGACTAGCGGGGCCAGCGAACACCGGGGAGCTGTTTTTT. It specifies CASSDLGLAGPANTGELFF.

CDR3 in amino acids: CASSSLSSLNEQFF. In nucleotides, the CDR3 is TGTGCCAGCAGCTCCCTCAGTAGCTTGAATGAGCAGTTCTTC. The V and J genes are TRBV7-9 and TRBJ2-1; no clear D. V gave up 4 bases and J gave up 7 bases, with 14 bases separating them. From germline, CDR1 is SEHNR and CDR2 FQNEAQ (reference sequence). The CDR3 runs 14 residues.

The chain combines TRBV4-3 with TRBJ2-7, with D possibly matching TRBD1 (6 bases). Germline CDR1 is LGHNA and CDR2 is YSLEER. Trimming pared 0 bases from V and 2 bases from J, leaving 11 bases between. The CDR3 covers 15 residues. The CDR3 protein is CASSQEARGTYEQYF. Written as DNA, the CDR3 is TGCGCCAGCAGCCAAGAGGCCAGGGGAACCTACGAGCAGTACTTC.

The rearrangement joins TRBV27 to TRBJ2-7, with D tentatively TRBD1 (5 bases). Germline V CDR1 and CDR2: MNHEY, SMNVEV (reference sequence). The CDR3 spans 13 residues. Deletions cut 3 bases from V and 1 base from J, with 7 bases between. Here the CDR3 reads CASSFSGSYEQYF. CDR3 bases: TGTGCCAGCAGTTTTTCAGGGTCCTACGAGCAGTACTTC.

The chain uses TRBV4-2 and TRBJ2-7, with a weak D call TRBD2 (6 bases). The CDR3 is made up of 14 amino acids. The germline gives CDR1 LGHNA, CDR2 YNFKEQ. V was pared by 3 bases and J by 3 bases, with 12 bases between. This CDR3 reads CASSQEKGGYEQYF. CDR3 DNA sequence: TGTGCCAGCAGCCAGGAGAAGGGAGGCTACGAGCAGTACTTC.

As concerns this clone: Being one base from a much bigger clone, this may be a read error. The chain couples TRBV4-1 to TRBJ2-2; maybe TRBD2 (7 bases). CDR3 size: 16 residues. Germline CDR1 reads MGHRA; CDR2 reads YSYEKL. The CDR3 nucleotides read TGCGCCAGCAACCAAAGTCCGGGGGGCGGGACCGGGGAGCTGTTTTTT. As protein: CASNQSPGGGTGELFF.

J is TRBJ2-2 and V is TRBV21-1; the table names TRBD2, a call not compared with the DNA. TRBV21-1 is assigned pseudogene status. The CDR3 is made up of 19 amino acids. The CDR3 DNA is TGTGCCAGCAGCAATCCTAGGAATAGCGGGGGGATCAACACCGGGGAGCTGTTTTTT. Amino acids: CASSNPRNSGGINTGELFF.